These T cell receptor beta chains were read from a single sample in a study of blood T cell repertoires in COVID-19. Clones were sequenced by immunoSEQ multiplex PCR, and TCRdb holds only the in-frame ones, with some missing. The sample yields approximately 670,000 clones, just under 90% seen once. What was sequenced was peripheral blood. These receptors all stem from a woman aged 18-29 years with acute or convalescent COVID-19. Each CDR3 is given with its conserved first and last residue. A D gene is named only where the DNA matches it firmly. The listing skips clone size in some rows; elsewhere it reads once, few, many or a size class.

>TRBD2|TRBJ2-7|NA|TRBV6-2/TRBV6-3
TGTGCCAGCAGCATCGCGGGGGGCAGCTCCTACGAGCAGTACTTC
CASSIAGGSSYEQYF
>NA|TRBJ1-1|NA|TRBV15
TGTGCCACCAGCAGAGTCAGGGCGCACACTGAAGCTTTCTTT
CATSRVRAHTEAFF
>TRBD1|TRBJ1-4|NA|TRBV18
TGTGCCAGCTCACCCGGGACAGGGATGGACGGGGAAAAACTGTTTTTT
CASSPGTGMDGEKLFF
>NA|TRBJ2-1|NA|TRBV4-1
TGCGCCAGCAGCCAATACAGTAATGAGCAGTTCTTC
CASSQYSNEQFF
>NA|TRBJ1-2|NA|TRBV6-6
TGTGCCAGCAGTAGACTCCCTTCCTATGGCTACACCTTC
CASSRLPSYGYTF
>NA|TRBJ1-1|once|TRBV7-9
TGTGCCAGCAGCTTAATTAGCACTGAAGCTTTCTTT
CASSLISTEAFF
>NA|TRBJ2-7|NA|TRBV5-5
TGTGCCAGCAGCTTCGACAGGCCGGGAGGCGAGCAGTACTTC
CASSFDRPGGEQYF
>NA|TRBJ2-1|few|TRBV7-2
TGTGCCAGCAGCTTAGGATCAGGGGCTCCCCGCCTCAATGAGCAGTTCTTC
CASSLGSGAPRLNEQFF
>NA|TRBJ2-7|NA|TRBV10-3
TGTGCCATCAGTGAACGTGGAGGGTACTACGAGCAGTACTTC
CAISERGGYYEQYF
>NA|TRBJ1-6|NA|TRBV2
TGTGCCAGCAGCCGCCAGGGAAATTCACCCCTCCACTTT
CASSRQGNSPLHF
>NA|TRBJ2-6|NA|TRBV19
TGTGCCACCAGGGCTTCAGGGGCCAACGTCCTGACTTTC
CATRASGANVLTF
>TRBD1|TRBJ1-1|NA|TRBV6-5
TGTGCCAGCAGTCCTCTCGACAGGGCAAACACTGAAGCTTTCTTT
CASSPLDRANTEAFF
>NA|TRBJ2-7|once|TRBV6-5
TGTGCCAGCACCCCGGGCGGGATTACCTACGAGCAGTACTTC
CASTPGGITYEQYF
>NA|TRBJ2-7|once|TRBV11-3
TGTGCCAGCACCTTATCCCTCAGGGGAGTTATCTCCTACGAGCAGTACTTC
CASTLSLRGVISYEQYF
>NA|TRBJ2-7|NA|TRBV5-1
TGCGCCAGCAGCTTGGGTGGGCACGAGCAGTACTTC
CASSLGGHEQYF
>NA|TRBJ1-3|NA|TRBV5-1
TGCGCCAGCAGCTTGGAGACTAACTCTGGAAACACCATATATTTT
CASSLETNSGNTIYF
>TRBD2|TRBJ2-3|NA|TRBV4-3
TGCGCCAGCAGCCACGGACTAGCGGGGTCCACAGATACGCAGTATTTT
CASSHGLAGSTDTQYF
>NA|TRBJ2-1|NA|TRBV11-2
TGTGCCAGCAGCTTCGTATTCGCCAGCGATGAGCAGTTCTTC
CASSFVFASDEQFF
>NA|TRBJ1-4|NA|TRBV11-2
TGTGCCAGCAGCTTGAGTGGTGAGGAAAAACTGTTTTTT
CASSLSGEEKLFF
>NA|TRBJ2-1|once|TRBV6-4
TGTGCCAGCAGCCAAGGCCCTGCAGGCTCCTACAATGAGCAGTTCTTC
CASSQGPAGSYNEQFF
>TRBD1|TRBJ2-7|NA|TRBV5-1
TGCGCCAGCAGCTTGGCCCTGGGACAGTGGTCCTACGAGCAGTACTTC
CASSLALGQWSYEQYF
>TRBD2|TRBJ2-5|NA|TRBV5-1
TGCGCCAGCAGCTGGGACTACCCGTACCAAGAGACCCAGTACTTC
CASSWDYPYQETQYF
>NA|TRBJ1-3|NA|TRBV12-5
TGTGCTAGTGGTTTGGTATTGGGCAAAGCAGTAGACACCATATATTTT
CASGLVLGKAVDTIYF
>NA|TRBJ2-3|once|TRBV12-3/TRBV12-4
TGTGCCAGCAGCTCCGGGGCAGATACGCAGTATTTT
CASSSGADTQYF
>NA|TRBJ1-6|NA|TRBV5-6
TGTGCCAGCACCCCCTGGGCAGATCATTCACCCCTCCACTTT
CASTPWADHSPLHF
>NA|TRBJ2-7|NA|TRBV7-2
TGTGCCAGCACCCCGGGATACGAGCAGTACTTC
CASTPGYEQYF
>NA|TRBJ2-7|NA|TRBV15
TGTGCCACCAGCAGAAATAGTGGCGGGGGCGCTCCATCCTACGAGCAGTACTTC
CATSRNSGGGAPSYEQYF
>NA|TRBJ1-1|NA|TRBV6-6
TGTGCCAGCAGTTTAAAAACAGGGCTGAACACTGAAGCTTTCTTT
CASSLKTGLNTEAFF
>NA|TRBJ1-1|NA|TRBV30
TGTGCCGGATCCTTTGGCGGGACTGAAGCTTTCTTT
CAGSFGGTEAFF
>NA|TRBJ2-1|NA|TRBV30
TGTGCCTGGATCCGCGGGGTCCATGAGCAGTTCTTC
CAWIRGVHEQFF
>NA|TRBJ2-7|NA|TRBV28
TGTGCCAGCAGTCCCCTTATAAGCGGGCTAAACGCCGGTGTCTACGAGCAGTACTTC
CASSPLISGLNAGVYEQYF
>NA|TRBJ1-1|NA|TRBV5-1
TGCGCCAGCAGTTTAGGCCCAGGGGCCGCCCGGGACACTGAAGCTTTCTTT
CASSLGPGAARDTEAFF
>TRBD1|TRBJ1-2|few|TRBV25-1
TGTGCCAGCAGTGGTACAGGGGGCGCGGGCTACACCTTC
CASSGTGGAGYTF
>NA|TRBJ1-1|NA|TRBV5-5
TGTGCCAGCAGCTCATCCCCCGTGGGCGACGCTTTCTTT
CASSSSPVGDAFF
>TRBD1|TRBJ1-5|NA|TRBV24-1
TGTGCCACCAGTGAGTCGACAGGGATAGGCAATCAGCCCCAGCATTTT
CATSESTGIGNQPQHF
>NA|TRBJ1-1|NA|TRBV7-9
TGTGCCAGCAGCTTATTAGACAGGGCTTTCTTT
CASSLLDRAFF
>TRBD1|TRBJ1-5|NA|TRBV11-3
TGTGCCAGCAGCCTCGGACAGGGGGCCTGCAATCAGCCCCAGCATTTT
CASSLGQGACNQPQHF
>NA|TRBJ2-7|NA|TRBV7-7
TGTGCCAGCAGCCCCCTCTCCCCCTACGAGCAGTACTTC
CASSPLSPYEQYF
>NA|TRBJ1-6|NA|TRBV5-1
TGCGCCAGCAGCTTAGACAGTGATTCACCCCTCCACTTT
CASSLDSDSPLHF
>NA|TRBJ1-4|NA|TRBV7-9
TGTGCCAGCAGCTTAGGCAGGGGCCCAACTAATGAAAAACTGTTTTTT
CASSLGRGPTNEKLFF